The present T cell receptor beta chain was sequenced within a study of cytotoxic CD8 clonotypes in ibrutinib-treated CLL. As for the study in general: Among the samples, the mean was roughly 280,000 productive templates and 85,000 to 95,000 productive rearrangements.

Notes on the study in general: Progressing patients had sampling times that differed from those of sustained-remission patients.

Some clones are missing from TCRdb's copy, which holds only in-frame ones; the method was immunoSEQ multiplex PCR. The profile shows around 310,000 clones, 80% of them singletons. A remark on this clone: Its antigen is unknown.

The material was PBMCs, obtained before ibrutinib treatment. The receptor's source is a human donor with chronic lymphocytic leukemia.

In DNA form, the CDR3 reads TGTGCCAGCAGCATACAATCAAACTATGGCTACACCTTC. Protein: CASSIQSNYGYTF. The rearrangement links TRBV5-6 to TRBJ1-2; D is unresolved. V was pared by 4 bases and J by 2 bases, with 9 bases between. Looked up from germline, CDR1 is SGHDT and CDR2 is YYEEEE. This CDR3 region has 13 residues.